The 7 T cell receptor beta chains below were found in one sample sequenced in a study of blood T cell repertoires in COVID-19. Sequencing was performed with immunoSEQ multiplex PCR; in TCRdb, only in-frame clones are kept and a portion is missing. The table records some 140,000 clones, about 83% of them present only once. The sample consisted of peripheral blood. Receptors were obtained from a woman aged 55-69 years with COVID-19, enrolled during active disease.

The chain recombines TRBV19 with TRBJ1-3, with 7 bases matching TRBD1. CDR3 size: 15 residues. Germline CDR1 and CDR2: LNHDA and SQIVND (reference sequence). The junction had 8 bases not matched to a gene; V was cut back by 7 bases and J by 2 bases. In DNA, the CDR3 is TGTGCCAGTAAGGGGCACAGGGGCCCTGGAAACACCATATATTTT. Translation: CASKGHRGPGNTIYF.

The V gene is TRBV27, the J gene TRBJ1-5; 9 nucleotides line up with TRBD1. The CDR3 extends over 17 amino acids. The V gene end was trimmed by 5 bases and the J gene end by 1 base; junction bases not matched to a gene: 9. Germline V lookup: CDR1 MNHEY, CDR2 SMNVEV (reference sequence). The CDR3 here is CASSGAYRGHSNQPQHF. CDR3 coding DNA: TGTGCCAGCAGTGGCGCTTACAGGGGGCACAGCAATCAGCCCCAGCATTTT.

The chain joins TRBV6-5 to TRBJ1-1; 9 positions match TRBD1. Germline loops: CDR1 MNHEY, CDR2 SVGAGI. V shed 5 bases, J shed 3 bases, and the junction held 1 base outside the gene matches. The CDR3 totals 13 residues. For the CDR3, the DNA is TGTGCCAGCAGTCGGGACAGGGACACTGAAGCTTTCTTT. This encodes CASSRDRDTEAFF.

The genes are TRBV5-4 and TRBJ2-1; 8 bases line up with TRBD2. Germline V gene lookup returns CDR1 SGHNT and CDR2 YYREEE (reference sequence). CDR3 size: 14 residues. The junction had 9 bases not matched to a gene; V was cut back by 7 bases and J by 6 bases. CDR3 sequence: CASDPGGAVNEQFF. Written as DNA, the CDR3 is TGTGCCAGCGACCCCGGGGGGGCCGTCAATGAGCAGTTCTTC.

The chain links TRBV9 to TRBJ2-3; a possible D gene is TRBD2 (6 bases). Germline CDR1 reads SGDLS; CDR2 reads YYNGEE. V was clipped by 0 bases and J by 3 bases, with 11 bases between them. This CDR3 comprises 15 residues. CDR3 sequence: CASSVAGGNTDTQYF. CDR3 coding DNA: TGTGCCAGCAGCGTAGCCGGCGGGAATACAGATACGCAGTATTTT.

This chain links TRBV9 with TRBJ1-3; D may be TRBD1 (6 bases). V lost 0 bases, J lost 2 bases, and 12 bases lay in between. The germline gives CDR1 SGDLS, CDR2 YYNGEE. The CDR3 is 16 residues long. The DNA of the CDR3 is TGTGCCAGCAGCGTAGGAACACAGGGTCCTGGAAACACCATATATTTT. Its translation: CASSVGTQGPGNTIYF.

This rearrangement joins TRBV5-1 to TRBJ2-1, with 8 bases that match TRBD2. V was pared by 9 bases and J by 10 bases, with 18 bases of the junction left unmatched. Germline lookup yields CDR1 SGHRS and CDR2 YFSETQ. The CDR3 loop spans 15 amino acids. CDR3 nucleotides: TGCGCCACAGGGGAGACTAGCGCCTCAAGGGGGGAGCAGTTCTTC. It is translated as CATGETSASRGEQFF.